These 8 T cell receptor beta chains share one sample of origin, sequenced in a study of blood T cells in healthy people across ages. Through a sample-barcoded 5' primer and a J-beta primer mix, a second PCR was run for about 6 to 12 cycles. TCRdb re-derived calls from the 5' RACE reads in MiXCR, one entry per CDR3 protein. The table lists about 1.6 million distinct CDR3 sequences, 34% of them singletons, with approximately 10% in the top ten. Sequencing was done on a sample of blood. These TCRs come from a woman in her 30s in good health.

The chain joins TRBV7-9 to TRBJ2-3; D is ambiguous. Trimming took 5 bases from V and 4 from J, leaving 7 bases between them. The germline gives CDR1 SEHNR, CDR2 FQNEAQ (reference sequence). This CDR3 contains 12 residues. The chain's CDR3 is CASSQSSDTQYF. CDR3 in DNA: TGTGCCAGCAGCCAGAGTTCAGATACGCAGTATTTT.

The V call is TRBV12-3 or TRBV12-4, the J call TRBJ2-3, with 13 nucleotides matching TRBD2. This CDR3 spans 17 amino acids. The trim removed 6 bases at V and 6 bases at J, leaving 12 bases unmatched. CDR3 in amino acids: CASSPSFGTSGEDTQYF. The CDR3 DNA sequence: TGTGCCAGCAGCCCATCCTTTGGGACTAGCGGGGAGGATACGCAGTATTTT.

The chain is built from TRBV11-1 and TRBJ2-7; D gene ambiguous. Germline V gene data show CDR1 as SGHAT and CDR2 as FQDESV (reference sequence). Between the trimmed V and J ends, which lost 1 base and 3 bases, there was a span of 16 bases. This CDR3 region has 16 residues. The CDR3 here is CASSLDGVGASYEQYF. The CDR3 bases are TGTGCCAGCAGCTTAGACGGTGTTGGAGCTAGCTACGAGCAGTACTTC.

This clonotype was picked up a small number of times. V usage is TRBV28 and J usage is TRBJ2-1, with D perhaps TRBD1 (5 bases). In germline, CDR1 is MDHEN, CDR2 SYDVKM. CDR3 size: 12 residues. Trimming left V 8 bases short and J 9 bases short, with 14 bases between. The CDR3 DNA reads TGTGCCAGCTCGTCAGGGTACGGTGAGCAGTTCTTC. Protein sequence: CASSSGYGEQFF. The full variable domain, rest sourced from reference TRBV28 and TRBJ2-1, is DVKVTQSSRYLVKRTGEKVFLECVQDMDHENMFWYRQDPGLGLRLIYFSYDVKMKEKGDIPEGYSVSREKKERFSLILESASTNQTSMYLCASSSGYGEQFFGPGTRLTVL.

The chain employs TRBV10-3 and TRBJ2-7; possibly TRBD1 or TRBD2 for D (6 bases each). The germline V and J ends were trimmed by 4 bases and 5 bases, with 12 bases remaining between them. This CDR3 region has 13 residues. CDR1 is ENHRY and CDR2 is SYGVKD in the germline V gene. CDR3 bases: TGTGCCATCAGTGCCCGGGGGCCCAACGAGCAGTACTTC. Amino acid sequence: CAISARGPNEQYF.

The J gene is TRBJ1-2, the V gene TRBV6-6; D not resolved. Germline V gene lookup returns CDR1 MNHNY and CDR2 SVGAGI (reference sequence). The V gene lost 3 bases and the J gene lost 5 bases, with 19 bases spanning the gap. The CDR3 has 16 residues. The CDR3 loop is CASSYDRARARYGYTF. CDR3 bases: TGTGCCAGCAGTTATGACCGCGCAAGGGCCCGTTATGGCTACACCTTC.

In this sample, this clonotype turned up many times. The chain couples TRBV4-1 to TRBJ2-7; D remains ambiguous. The V gene's germline CDR1 is MGHRA and CDR2 YSYEKL. Trimming took 0 bases from V and 2 from J, leaving 5 bases between them. The CDR3 sequence is 13 residues long. The CDR3: CASSQETPYEQYF. CDR3 sequence (DNA): TGCGCCAGCAGCCAAGAAACCCCCTACGAGCAGTACTTC.

This clonotype turned up a few times. The rearrangement links TRBV29-1 to TRBJ2-1; 9 bases map to TRBD1. Germline V gene data show CDR1 as SQVTM and CDR2 as ANQGSEA. The CDR3 runs to 16 residues. Losses at the gene ends were 4 bases for V and 9 bases for J; bases not matched to a gene: 16. CDR3 coding DNA: TGCAGCGTTGCATGGACAGGGGACCCCACCCACGGTGAGCAGTTCTTC. Its translation is CSVAWTGDPTHGEQFF.